These T cell receptor beta chains were read from a single sample in a study of OX40 agonist ivuxolimab in advanced cancers. Some clones are missing from TCRdb's copy, which holds only in-frame ones; the method was immunoSEQ multiplex PCR. The sample records tens of thousands of clones, 70% to 80% being singletons. The input for sequencing was CD4+ or CD8+ T cells sorted from blood, taken in a trial of the OX40 agonist ivuxolimab. The source of these receptors is an adult with an advanced solid tumor such as melanoma, head and neck, liver or kidney cancer. Both conserved end residues are part of each CDR3. A D gene is named only where the DNA matches it firmly. Rows may omit the clone size; those that give it use once, few, many or a size class.

j_gene,d_gene,abundance,v_gene,CDR3aa,CDR3nt
TRBJ1-2,NA,NA,TRBV18,CASSPVRAADRNYGYTF,TGTGCCAGCTCACCGGTCCGAGCGGCCGATAGGAACTATGGCTACACCTTC
TRBJ2-1,NA,NA,TRBV7-2,CASTLGSGATYNEQFF,TGTGCCAGCACCCTAGGCTCCGGAGCCACCTACAATGAGCAGTTCTTC
TRBJ1-1,NA,NA,TRBV10-3,CAISVRQGTNTEAFF,TGTGCCATCAGTGTTCGGCAGGGTACGAACACTGAAGCTTTCTTT
TRBJ1-1,NA,NA,TRBV7-8,CASTPPGRVNTEAFF,TGTGCCAGCACCCCACCGGGACGGGTGAACACTGAAGCTTTCTTT
TRBJ2-5,TRBD2,NA,TRBV5-5,CASSLGPLSGIGETQYF,TGTGCCAGCAGCTTAGGCCCTTTGAGCGGGATTGGGGAGACCCAGTACTTC
TRBJ2-1,TRBD2,NA,TRBV7-9,CASSLVARAGAENEQFF,TGTGCCAGCAGCTTAGTTGCCCGCGCGGGAGCAGAGAATGAGCAGTTCTTC
TRBJ1-2,NA,NA,TRBV28,CASSFFPGARYGYTF,TGTGCCAGCAGTTTTTTTCCAGGGGCGCGCTATGGCTACACCTTC
TRBJ2-4,TRBD1,NA,TRBV2,CASSERGQGTGINKNIQYF,TGTGCCAGCAGTGAAAGGGGACAGGGCACAGGAATAAACAAAAACATTCAGTACTTC
TRBJ2-7,NA,few,TRBV5-1,CASSLRGEYYEQYF,TGCGCCAGCAGCTTGAGGGGGGAGTACTACGAGCAGTACTTC
TRBJ2-1,NA,NA,TRBV28,CASSYPLGRGGNEQFF,TGTGCCAGCAGCTACCCTCTCGGCCGAGGGGGCAATGAGCAGTTCTTC
TRBJ1-2,TRBD1,NA,TRBV10-3,CAISESNLRGLYTF,TGTGCCATCAGTGAGTCGAACCTCAGGGGGCTCTACACCTTC
TRBJ1-4,NA,NA,TRBV29-1,CSVGSNNEKLFF,TGCAGCGTTGGGTCCAATAATGAAAAACTGTTTTTT
TRBJ2-5,TRBD2,NA,TRBV7-9,CASSLALAGEETQYF,TGTGCCAGCAGCTTAGCGCTAGCGGGAGAGGAGACCCAGTACTTC
TRBJ1-6,NA,once,TRBV6-5,CASSYSGAHNSPLHF,TGTGCCAGCAGTTACTCGGGAGCCCATAATTCACCCCTCCACTTT
TRBJ2-7,TRBD1,NA,TRBV6-1,CASSVGGSSYEQYF,TGTGCCAGCAGTGTAGGGGGCAGCTCCTACGAGCAGTACTTC
TRBJ1-4,NA,NA,TRBV6-1,CATARSLGTNEKLFF,TGTGCCACCGCGAGGAGTTTGGGAACTAATGAAAAACTGTTTTTT